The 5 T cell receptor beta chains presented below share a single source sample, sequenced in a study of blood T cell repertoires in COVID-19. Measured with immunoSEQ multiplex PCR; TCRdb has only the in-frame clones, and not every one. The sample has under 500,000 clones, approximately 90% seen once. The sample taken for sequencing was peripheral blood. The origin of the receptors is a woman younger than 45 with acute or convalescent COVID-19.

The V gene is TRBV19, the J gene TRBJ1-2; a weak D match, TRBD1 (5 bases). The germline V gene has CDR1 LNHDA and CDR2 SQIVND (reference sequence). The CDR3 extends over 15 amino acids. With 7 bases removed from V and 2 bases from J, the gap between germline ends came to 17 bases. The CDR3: CASTPEGYSNYGYTF. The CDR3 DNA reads TGTGCCAGTACCCCGGAGGGGTATTCGAACTATGGCTACACCTTC. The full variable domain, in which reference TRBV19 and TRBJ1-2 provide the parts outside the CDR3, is DGGITQSPKYLFRKEGQNVTLSCEQNLNHDAMYWYRQDPGQGLRLIYYSQIVNDFQKGDIAEGYSVSREKKESFPLTVTSAQKNPTAFYLCASTPEGYSNYGYTFGSGTRLTVV.

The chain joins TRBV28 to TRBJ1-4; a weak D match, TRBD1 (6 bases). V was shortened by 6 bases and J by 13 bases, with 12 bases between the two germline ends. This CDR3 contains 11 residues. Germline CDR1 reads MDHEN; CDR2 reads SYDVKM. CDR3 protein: CASRSGQTLFF. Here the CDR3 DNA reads TGTGCCAGCAGATCTGGACAGACACTGTTTTTT.

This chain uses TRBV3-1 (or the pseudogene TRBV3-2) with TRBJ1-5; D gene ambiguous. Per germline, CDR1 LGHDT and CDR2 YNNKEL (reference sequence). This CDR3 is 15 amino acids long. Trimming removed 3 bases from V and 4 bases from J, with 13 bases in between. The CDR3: CASSQQLTENQPQHF. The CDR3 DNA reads TGTGCCAGCAGCCAGCAACTGACGGAGAATCAGCCCCAGCATTTT.

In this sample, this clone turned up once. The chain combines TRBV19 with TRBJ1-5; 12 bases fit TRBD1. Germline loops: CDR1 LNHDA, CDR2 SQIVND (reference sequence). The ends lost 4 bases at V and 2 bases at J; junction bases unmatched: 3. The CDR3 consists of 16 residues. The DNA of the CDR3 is TGTGCCAGTAGTAGGGGGACAGGGGGCGGCAATCAGCCCCAGCATTTT. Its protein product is CASSRGTGGGNQPQHF.

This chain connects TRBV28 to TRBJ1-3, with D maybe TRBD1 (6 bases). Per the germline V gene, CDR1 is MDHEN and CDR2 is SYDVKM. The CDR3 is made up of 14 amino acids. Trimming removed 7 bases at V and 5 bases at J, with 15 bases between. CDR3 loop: CASTPGQWRNTIYF. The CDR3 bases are TGTGCCAGCACCCCTGGACAGTGGAGAAACACCATATATTTT.